This T cell receptor beta chain is from a study of T cells in localized non-small cell lung cancer. Study-wide points: It remains possible that heterogeneity exists, since only one tumor region was sequenced. A median roughly 50 of the top 100 tumor clones appeared in adjacent lung.

Only in-frame clones appear in the TCRdb table, and some are missing; sequencing was by immunoSEQ multiplex PCR. The sample records more than 2,500 clones, approximately 17% being singletons. This CDR3 contains 15 residues. Trimming stripped 6 bases from V and 4 bases from J, with 19 bases between. Germline V gene data show CDR1 as SGDLS and CDR2 as YYNGEE. About this clone itself: The target antigen is unknown.

The rearrangement uses TRBV9 and TRBJ2-5; tentative D call: TRBD1 (5 bases). Sequencing used lung tumor tissue, obtained before any cancer treatment. This receptor was obtained from a man between 40 and 70 years old with stage I squamous cell lung carcinoma. The CDR3 DNA reads TGTGCCAGCATTTACCCATCAGGGCTAAGAGAGACCCAGTACTTC. Encoded protein: CASIYPSGLRETQYF.